This TCR beta chain was profiled in a study of molecular identifiers for immune sequencing clone quantification. General study findings and limits: Jurkat TCR RNA spiked in from one cell (amid over 850,000 naive cells) was reportedly detectable.

TCRdb independently ran MiXCR on the PCR reads; one entry per CDR3 protein. In the table there are over 85,000 distinct CDR3 sequences, around 20% of which are singletons. V was clipped by 2 bases and J by 0 bases, with 14 bases between them. Germline V gene lookup returns CDR1 KGHSH and CDR2 LQKENI. This CDR3 is built from 16 residues. This clonotype has a handful of counts. Its target is unknown. The receptor comes from a human donor in good health. Some libraries in this study had Jurkat cell RNA spiked in. Sequenced sample: naive CD8+ T cells from blood, with Jurkat cell RNA spiked in. Noted subset: FACS-sorted CD8+CD4-CCR7+CD45RA+ naive T cells. The chain has TRBV18 and TRBJ2-7; D may be TRBD1 (6 bases). The CDR3 sequence is CASSPAYRAYSYEQYF. CDR3 DNA: TGTGCCAGCTCACCAGCTTACAGGGCTTACTCCTACGAGCAGTACTTC.